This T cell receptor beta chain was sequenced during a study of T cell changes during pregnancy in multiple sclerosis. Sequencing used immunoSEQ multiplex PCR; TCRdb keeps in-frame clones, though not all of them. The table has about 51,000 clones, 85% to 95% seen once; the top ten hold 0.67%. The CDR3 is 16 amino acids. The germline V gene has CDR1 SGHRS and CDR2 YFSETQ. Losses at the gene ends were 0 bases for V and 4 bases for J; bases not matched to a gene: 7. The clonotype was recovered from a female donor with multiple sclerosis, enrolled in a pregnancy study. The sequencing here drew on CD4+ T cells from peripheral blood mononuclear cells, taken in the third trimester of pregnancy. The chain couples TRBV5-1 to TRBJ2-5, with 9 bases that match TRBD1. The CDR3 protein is CASSLVGTGLRETQYF. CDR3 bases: TGCGCCAGCAGCTTGGTCGGGACAGGGTTGAGAGAGACCCAGTACTTC.